This T cell receptor (beta chain) came from a study of blood T cell repertoires in COVID-19. In the original processing: Reference gene primer amplification gave nucleated cell count estimates. Some clones are missing from TCRdb's copy, which holds only in-frame ones; the method was immunoSEQ multiplex PCR. V and J calls and clone size are as listed in that table; D and trimming were resolved from the DNA. The sample contains hundreds of thousands of clones, around four fifths of which appear only once. V shed 4 bases, J shed 10 bases, and the junction held 8 bases outside the gene matches. CDR3 length: 14 amino acids. CDR1 is MNHEY, CDR2 SVGAGI, per germline.

What was sequenced was peripheral blood. This receptor was obtained from a man aged 25-45 years with active or convalescent COVID-19. The chain has TRBV6-5 and TRBJ1-4; 8 bases line up with TRBD1. The CDR3 region has the DNA TGTGCCAGCAGTTCGAGGACAGGGCAGCTAAAACTGTTTTTT. This translates into CASSSRTGQLKLFF.